The rows below give T cell receptor beta chains drawn from one sample of a study of cytomegalovirus exposure and HLA in healthy donors. The method was immunoSEQ multiplex PCR; TCRdb's version includes in-frame clones alone and lacks a portion of them. This repertoire shows about 160,000 clones, roughly 80% found once; its top ten account for 7% to 9%. Sequencing was carried out using PBMCs. These receptors all come from a male donor in good health and CMV-seropositive. Both conserved end residues are part of each CDR3. Each record gives: J gene, V gene, clone size, D gene, CDR3 DNA, CDR3 protein. D genes are given only for firm matches. Clone size, where shown, is once, few, many, or a class for clones that have expanded.

>TRBJ2-7|TRBV27|NA|NA
TGTGCCAGCAGTGACTTCGCAGAGCAGTACTTC
CASSDFAEQYF
>TRBJ1-4|TRBV28|NA|NA
TGTGCCGCCTACAGTGCAACTAATGAAAAACTGTTTTTT
CAAYSATNEKLFF
>TRBJ2-5|TRBV7-2|once|TRBD1
TGTGCCAGCAGCTCGAGGACAGGGGAGGAGACCCAGTACTTC
CASSSRTGEETQYF
>TRBJ2-7|TRBV28|NA|NA
TGTGCCAGCAACACTCTCGGCAGGGGATCCTACGAGCAGTACTTC
CASNTLGRGSYEQYF
>TRBJ2-3|TRBV9|NA|TRBD2
TGTGCCAGCAGCGTAGCCGGGAGGGTACCAGATACGCAGTATTTT
CASSVAGRVPDTQYF
>TRBJ2-7|TRBV6-1|NA|TRBD2
TGTGCCAGCAGGGGCACTAGCGGGAGGGCGGGGGAGCAGTACTTC
CASRGTSGRAGEQYF
>TRBJ2-5|TRBV9|NA|NA
TGTGCCAGCAGCGTGAGCCAAGAGACCCAGTACTTC
CASSVSQETQYF
>TRBJ1-1|TRBV5-1|NA|TRBD1
TGCGCCAGCAGCCTCAACAGGGGTGAAGCTTTCTTT
CASSLNRGEAFF
>TRBJ2-6|TRBV11-3|few|NA
TGTGCCAGCAGCCCCGGTGGCTCTGGGGCCAACGTCCTGACTTTC
CASSPGGSGANVLTF
>TRBJ2-1|TRBV18|NA|TRBD2
TGTGCCAGCTCGGCCCAGGGACTAGCGGGAGGTAATGAGCAGTTCTTC
CASSAQGLAGGNEQFF
>TRBJ2-1|TRBV19|NA|TRBD2
TGTGCCAGTAGTACGGGACGACTAGCGGGAGGAGACAATGAGCAGTTCTTC
CASSTGRLAGGDNEQFF
>TRBJ2-6|TRBV10-3|NA|NA
TGTGCCATCAGTGACCCCTCTGGGGCCAACGGCCTGACTTTC
CAISDPSGANGLTF
>TRBJ1-1|TRBV7-9|NA|TRBD1
TGTGTCAGCAGCCCCTGGGACAGGGCGGCAGGTGAAGCTTTCTTT
CVSSPWDRAAGEAFF
>TRBJ1-4|TRBV6-6|NA|NA
TGTGCCAGCAGTTACACTGGGGGGGAGAAACTGTTTTTT
CASSYTGGEKLFF
>TRBJ1-2|TRBV25-1|NA|NA
TGTGCCAGCAGTGAATTTGGGCTCGGCTACACCTTC
CASSEFGLGYTF
>TRBJ2-1|TRBV7-8|NA|NA
TGTGCCAGCAGCTTACCCCGGGACTTCCGCTCCTACAATGAGCAGTTCTTC
CASSLPRDFRSYNEQFF
>TRBJ2-7|TRBV29-1|NA|TRBD2
TGCAGCGGCGGGAGAGGCTACGAGCAGTACTTC
CSGGRGYEQYF
>TRBJ1-4|TRBV7-8|NA|NA
TGTGCCAGCAGCTCCCGGGACACTTCTAATGAAAAACTGTTTTTT
CASSSRDTSNEKLFF
>TRBJ1-2|TRBV30|NA|NA
TGTGCCTGGAGTGCTACAGGTGGGGTCTATGGCTACACCTTC
CAWSATGGVYGYTF
>TRBJ2-2|TRBV5-6|NA|NA
TGTGCCAGCAGCTTGGCTTCGGGATACGGGGAGCTGTTTTTT
CASSLASGYGELFF
>TRBJ1-1|TRBV7-2|NA|NA
TGTGCCAGCAGCCCCTTGACTGAAGCTTTCTTT
CASSPLTEAFF
>TRBJ2-7|TRBV6-7|NA|TRBD1
TGTGCCAGCAGTTACTCCCGGGACAGGGATCTGGGGGAGCAGTACTTC
CASSYSRDRDLGEQYF
>TRBJ2-2|TRBV5-1|NA|TRBD2
TGCGCCAGCAGCCCTAAGGGACTAGCAACCGGGGAGCTGTTTTTT
CASSPKGLATGELFF